This entry lists 15 T cell receptor beta chains sequenced from one sample in a study of cytomegalovirus exposure and HLA in healthy donors. 60 Vbeta and 13 Jbeta primers were used in PCR. Assay: immunoSEQ multiplex PCR; the TCRdb copy retains only in-frame clones and omits some. The sample has about 160,000 clones, roughly 80% seen once; the top ten hold 8% to 10%. Sample: PBMCs. These receptors originate from a male donor in good health and CMV-seropositive.

This clone has just one count. This chain links TRBV18 with TRBJ1-5; 7 bases map to TRBD1. With 3 bases clipped from V and 4 bases from J, the junction kept 12 bases outside the gene matches. Germline V gives CDR1 KGHSH, CDR2 LQKENI. This CDR3 has 17 amino acids. CDR3 residues: CASSPLPRTGPNQPQHF. The CDR3 DNA is TGTGCCAGCTCACCCCTACCCCGGACAGGACCAAATCAGCCCCAGCATTTT. The entire variable domain, with the rest obtained from reference TRBV18 and TRBJ1-5, is as follows: NAGVMQNPRHLVRRRGQEARLRCSPMKGHSHVYWYRQLPEEGLKFMVYLQKENIIDESGMPKERFSAEFPKEGPSILRIQQVVRGDSAAYFCASSPLPRTGPNQPQHFGDGTRLSIL.

The rearrangement uses TRBV6-4 and TRBJ2-2; 8 nucleotides match TRBD2. This CDR3 contains 15 residues. With V trimmed by 5 bases and J by 1 base, 3 bases remained unmatched. Germline CDR1 is MRHNA and CDR2 is SNTAGT. This CDR3 is CASSQLAVNTGELFF. The CDR3 DNA sequence: TGTGCCAGCAGTCAACTAGCGGTGAACACCGGGGAGCTGTTTTTT.

CDR3 DNA: TGTGCCAGCAGCTTAGTTTCCTCGGAGACTGAAGCTTTCTTT. This sequence encodes CASSLVSSETEAFF. This chain joins TRBV7-2 and TRBJ1-1; D unclear. V dropped 1 base and J dropped 5 bases, with 11 bases sitting between them. This CDR3 has 14 residues. Per the germline V gene, CDR1 is SGHTA and CDR2 is FQGNSA.

The rearrangement links TRBV28 to TRBJ2-5, with D tentatively TRBD2 (6 bases). V gave up 3 bases and J gave up 4 bases, with 15 bases separating them. Per germline, CDR1 MDHEN and CDR2 SYDVKM. CDR3 length: 15 amino acids. The CDR3 region has the DNA TGTGCCAGCAGTTTCAGCGGGCCCAGCCCAGAGACCCAGTACTTC. This codes for CASSFSGPSPETQYF.

The chain links TRBV28 to TRBJ1-4, with 10 positions matching TRBD1. This CDR3 contains 15 residues. The germline V gene encodes CDR1 MDHEN and CDR2 SYDVKM. V dropped 6 bases and J dropped 7; count of bases not matched to a gene: 8. The CDR3: CASRHPGTGVEKLFF. In DNA, the CDR3 is TGTGCCAGCAGACATCCCGGGACAGGGGTTGAAAAACTGTTTTTT.

V is TRBV5-4 and J is TRBJ2-1; D is possibly TRBD1 (6 bases). This CDR3 is 15 amino acids long. Germline V gene lookup returns CDR1 SGHNT and CDR2 YYREEE (reference sequence). The V gene lost 0 bases and the J gene lost 2 bases, with 9 bases spanning the gap. CDR3 residues: CASSLGQGTYNEQFF. Written as DNA, the CDR3 is TGTGCCAGCAGCTTGGGGCAGGGGACCTACAATGAGCAGTTCTTC. The whole variable domain, remainder taken from reference TRBV5-4 and TRBJ2-1, is ETGVTQSPTHLIKTRGQQVTLRCSSQSGHNTVSWYQQALGQGPQFIFQYYREEENGRGNFPPRFSGLQFPNYSSELNVNALELDDSALYLCASSLGQGTYNEQFFGPGTRLTVL.

V and J are TRBV2 and TRBJ2-3, with 7 positions matching TRBD2. V shed 3 bases and J 2 bases; nucleotides not matched to a gene: 5. Germline assignment: CDR1 SNHLY and CDR2 FYNNEI. CDR3 size: 15 residues. The CDR3 DNA reads as TGTGCCAGCAGTGACACTAGCGCGCTCACAGATACGCAGTATTTT. It yields the protein CASSDTSALTDTQYF. Combining the CDR3 with reference TRBV2 and TRBJ2-3 gives the whole variable domain EPEVTQTPSHQVTQMGQEVILRCVPISNHLYFYWYRQILGQKVEFLVSFYNNEISEKSEIFDDQFSVERPDGSNFTLKIRSTKLEDSAMYFCASSDTSALTDTQYFGPGTRLTVL.

CDR3 coding DNA: TGTGCCAGCGGACCTAGCGGGAGGGCCCGCGAGCAGTACTTC. It translates to CASGPSGRAREQYF. The chain has TRBV7-2 and TRBJ2-7; 12 nucleotides align to TRBD2. V lost 8 bases, J lost 6 bases, and 8 bases stayed unmatched. The CDR3 extends over 14 amino acids. CDR1 is SGHTA and CDR2 is FQGNSA in the germline V gene.

The chain employs TRBV4-1 and TRBJ2-7; the match to TRBD1 covers 7 bases. CDR3 length equals 16 residues. Germline V gives CDR1 MGHRA, CDR2 YSYEKL. The J segment lost 5 bases and the V segment lost 0 bases, leaving 10 bases of the junction unmatched. Here the CDR3 reads CASSQDGETGSDEQYF. DNA of the CDR3: TGCGCCAGCAGCCAAGATGGAGAGACAGGGTCAGACGAGCAGTACTTC.

In this sample, this clone turned up once. The chain is built from TRBV6-4 and TRBJ1-4, with 9 bases fitting TRBD1. Germline V CDR1 and CDR2: MRHNA, SNTAGT. The CDR3 extends over 15 amino acids. The J segment lost 8 bases and the V segment lost 5 bases, leaving 9 bases of the junction unmatched. In DNA, the CDR3 is TGTGCCAGCAGTCAGGAGACAGGGGGAAACGAAAAACTGTTTTTT. Residues: CASSQETGGNEKLFF.

Of note for this clone: At one boundary the junction diverges from the germline segment, which might be a read error. The chain couples TRBV30 to TRBJ2-7, with D possibly matching TRBD1 (6 bases). The CDR3 extends over 14 amino acids. The germline gives CDR1 GTSNPN, CDR2 SVGIG (reference sequence). This chain's CDR3 is CAWNLPGQFPHRVF. The CDR3 bases are TGTGCCTGGAACCTACCTGGACAGTTCCCCCACCGAGTCTTC.

The V and J genes are TRBV5-1 and TRBJ1-4; TRBD1 matches 10 bases. From germline, CDR1 is SGHRS and CDR2 YFSETQ. Trimming cost V 6 bases and J 8 bases; bases outside gene matches: 10. CDR3 length: 15 residues. The CDR3 region has the DNA TGCGCCAGCACTAGAGGGACAGGGGAAGGGGAAAAACTGTTTTTT. Translated, it gives CASTRGTGEGEKLFF.

This chain uses TRBV9 with TRBJ1-4; D is undetermined. Germline CDR1 and CDR2: SGDLS and YYNGEE. There are 17 residues in the CDR3. V was clipped by 0 bases and J by 3 bases, with 15 bases between them. Here the CDR3 reads CASSVGGVRVANEKLFF. CDR3 DNA: TGTGCCAGCAGCGTAGGTGGTGTACGCGTGGCTAATGAAAAACTGTTTTTT.

V and J are TRBV30 and TRBJ2-5, with 8 bases fitting TRBD2. V lost 1 base, J lost 2 bases, and 3 bases stayed unmatched. The CDR3 has 14 residues. Germline assignment: CDR1 GTSNPN and CDR2 SVGIG (reference sequence). The CDR3 nucleotides are TGTGCCTGGAGTGCGGGAGGGTTTCAAGAGACCCAGTACTTC. Translating it yields CAWSAGGFQETQYF. The full variable domain, rest sourced from reference TRBV30 and TRBJ2-5, is SQTIHQWPATLVQPVGSPLSLECTVEGTSNPNLYWYRQAAGRGLQLLFYSVGIGQISSEVPQNLSASRPQDRQFILSSKKLLLSDSGFYLCAWSAGGFQETQYFGPGTRLLVL.

The chain carries TRBV11-2 and TRBJ1-1; no reliable D call. Germline V gene lookup returns CDR1 SGHAT and CDR2 FQNNGV. V was shortened by 11 bases and J by 7 bases, with 11 bases between the two germline ends. The CDR3 loop spans 10 amino acids. The CDR3: CAVYGDEAFF. As DNA, the CDR3 is TGTGCCGTGTACGGGGATGAAGCTTTCTTT.